The rows below give T cell receptor beta chains drawn from one sample of a study of chemoradiotherapy in HPV16-positive cancers. The data were produced by immunoSEQ multiplex PCR, yet TCRdb's version contains in-frame clones alone and is incomplete. The data hold around 24,000 clones, with 87% observed a single time. The sequenced sample was blood, obtained from a patient who underwent chemoradiotherapy. The source is a human donor with HPV-associated anogenital cancer. The CDR3 runs from the conserved cysteine through the conserved F or W. D genes are given only for firm matches. The size entry is marked missing in some rows and otherwise reads once, few, many or a size class.

TRBD2 | TRBJ2-7 | NA | TRBV7-2 | CASSQVAGGPYEQYF | TGTGCCAGCAGCCAGGTGGCGGGGGGACCCTACGAGCAGTACTTC
NA | TRBJ2-1 | NA | TRBV5-6 | CASSLRRLSYNEQFF | TGTGCCAGCAGCCTGCGTCGGCTTAGTTACAATGAGCAGTTCTTC
NA | TRBJ1-5 | NA | TRBV7-2 | CASSLGMTGNQPQHF | TGTGCCAGCAGCTTAGGTATGACAGGTAATCAGCCCCAGCATTTT
NA | TRBJ2-7 | NA | TRBV19 | CASNPQGTSCYEQYF | TGTGCCAGTAATCCACAGGGAACCAGCTGTTACGAGCAGTACTTC
NA | TRBJ1-2 | few | TRBV6-4 | CASSDQGSGGYTF | TGTGCCAGCAGTGACCAGGGGTCGGGTGGCTACACCTTC
TRBD1 | TRBJ1-3 | NA | TRBV13 | CASSLGPGGSGNTIYF | TGTGCCAGCAGCTTAGGCCCAGGGGGATCTGGAAACACCATATATTTT
NA | TRBJ2-5 | NA | TRBV30 | CAWSVRSGGYLQETQYF | TGTGCCTGGAGTGTACGTTCGGGGGGCTACCTCCAAGAGACCCAGTACTTC
NA | TRBJ2-7 | NA | TRBV6-5 | CASSLRTPQYF | TGTGCCAGCAGCCTCAGGACCCCGCAGTACTTC
NA | TRBJ1-2 | NA | TRBV7-8 | CASSQNFPGDGYTF | TGTGCCAGCAGCCAAAATTTTCCGGGGGATGGCTACACCTTC
NA | TRBJ2-7 | NA | TRBV4-1 | CASSQSGVGLTSIAEQYF | TGCGCCAGCAGCCAGTCAGGGGTGGGACTGACCAGCATAGCCGAGCAGTACTTC
NA | TRBJ2-5 | NA | TRBV20-1 | CSANLGETQYF | TGCAGTGCTAATCTGGGGGAGACCCAGTACTTC
NA | TRBJ2-2 | NA | TRBV5-6 | CASSLGAPRAFKHTGELFF | TGTGCCAGCAGCTTAGGAGCCCCAAGAGCGTTTAAACACACCGGGGAGCTGTTTTTT
NA | TRBJ2-7 | NA | TRBV14 | CASSQEWPGPSYEQYF | TGTGCCAGCAGCCAAGAATGGCCAGGACCCTCCTACGAGCAGTACTTC
TRBD1 | TRBJ1-5 | NA | TRBV10-1 | CASRGQGEQPQHF | TGCGCCAGCAGGGGACAGGGGGAACAGCCCCAGCATTTT
TRBD1 | TRBJ2-1 | NA | TRBV7-9 | CASSLADRVEQFF | TGTGCCAGCAGCTTAGCGGACAGGGTCGAGCAGTTCTTC
NA | TRBJ1-3 | NA | TRBV29-1 | CSVALGGSGNTIYF | TGCAGCGTTGCCCTAGGGGGCTCTGGAAACACCATATATTTT
TRBD2 | TRBJ2-2 | NA | TRBV4-3 | CASSRRLAGGPGTGELFF | TGCGCCAGCAGCCGTCGACTAGCGGGGGGGCCGGGCACCGGGGAGCTGTTTTTT
NA | TRBJ2-4 | NA | TRBV29-1 | CSVSYGPQNIQYF | TGCAGCGTTTCATATGGACCCCAAAACATTCAGTACTTC
TRBD1 | TRBJ2-6 | NA | TRBV7-2 | CASSLRTGGPNVLTF | TGTGCCAGCAGCCTCCGGACAGGGGGCCCCAACGTCCTGACTTTC
NA | TRBJ2-2 | once | TRBV21-1 | CARHDRQGGGELFF | TGTGCCAGACATGACAGGCAGGGGGGCGGGGAGCTGTTTTTT
TRBD2 | TRBJ2-3 | NA | TRBV5-1 | CASSLIFGREADTQYF | TGCGCCAGCAGCTTGATTTTCGGGCGGGAGGCGGATACGCAGTATTTT
NA | TRBJ2-5 | NA | TRBV9 | CASSEQGQETQYF | TGTGCCAGCAGCGAACAAGGGCAAGAGACCCAGTACTTC
NA | TRBJ2-4 | NA | TRBV11-2 | CASSLQGLAKNIQYF | TGTGCCAGCAGCTTACAGGGATTAGCCAAAAACATTCAGTACTTC
NA | TRBJ2-3 | NA | TRBV27 | CASSLSSPRSPRSTDTQYF | TGTGCCAGCAGCTTGTCTAGCCCCAGAAGCCCCAGAAGCACAGATACGCAGTATTTT
NA | TRBJ2-7 | NA | TRBV6-5 | CASSPLIQGNEQYF | TGTGCCAGCAGCCCCCTTATACAGGGAAACGAGCAGTACTTC
NA | TRBJ2-3 | NA | TRBV7-2 | CASSSRLVGVRDTQYF | TGTGCCAGCAGCTCCCGACTAGTAGGGGTCCGAGATACGCAGTATTTT
NA | TRBJ1-6 | NA | TRBV9 | CASSGGGVDFYNSPLHF | TGTGCCAGCAGCGGCGGGGGTGTGGACTTCTATAATTCACCCCTCCACTTT
NA | TRBJ2-4 | NA | TRBV7-8 | CASSFHWQPSNIQYF | TGTGCCAGCAGCTTTCATTGGCAGCCCTCGAACATTCAGTACTTC
TRBD2 | TRBJ2-1 | NA | TRBV15 | CATSMTSGRNEQFF | TGTGCCACCAGCATGACTAGCGGGAGGAATGAGCAGTTCTTC
NA | TRBJ1-5 | NA | TRBV4-1 | CASSQGGLQPQHF | TGCGCCAGCAGCCAAGGAGGATTGCAGCCCCAGCATTTT
NA | TRBJ1-6 | NA | TRBV5-6 | CASSLQWKGRDSPLHF | TGTGCCAGCAGCTTGCAATGGAAGGGTCGCGATTCACCCCTCCACTTT
NA | TRBJ2-3 | NA | TRBV30 | CAWSDRFGTDTQYF | TGTGCCTGGTCTGACAGATTTGGCACAGATACGCAGTATTTT